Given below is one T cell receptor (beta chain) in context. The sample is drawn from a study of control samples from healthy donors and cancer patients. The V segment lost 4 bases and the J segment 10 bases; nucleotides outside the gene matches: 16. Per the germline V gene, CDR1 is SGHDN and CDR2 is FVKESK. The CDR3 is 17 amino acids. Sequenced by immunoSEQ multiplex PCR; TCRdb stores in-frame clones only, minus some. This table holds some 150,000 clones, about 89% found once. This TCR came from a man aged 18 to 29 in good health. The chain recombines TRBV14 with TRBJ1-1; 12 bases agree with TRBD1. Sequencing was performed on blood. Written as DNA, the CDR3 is TGTGCCAGCAGCCTAACCGGGACAGGGGGCGTCCGGGACGGAGCTTTCTTT. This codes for CASSLTGTGGVRDGAFF.